This section outlines one T cell receptor (beta chain) sequence together with its context. As handled by the study authors: Reference gene primer amplification gave nucleated cell count estimates. Assay used: immunoSEQ multiplex PCR; TCRdb lists only in-frame clones, some missing. The DNA gave D and trimming, while V, J and clone size come from that table. The sample contains approximately 300,000 clones, 85% to 90% of which appear only once. This record comes from a study of blood T cell repertoires in COVID-19. Across the whole study: There were acute and convalescent COVID-19 samples, and they came from the United States, Italy and Spain.

Living in roughly 25 US areas, the participants were between roughly 18 and 90 years of age. Two negative PCRs, clearance, or symptom resolution characterized the recovered Cohort 3 donors. The CDR3 consists of 14 residues. V gave up 5 bases and J gave up 3 bases; unmatched junction bases: 3. Germline CDR1 reads MDHEN; CDR2 reads SYDVKM. Material for sequencing was PBMCs or T cells enriched from blood (not recorded which). This sequence joins TRBV28 and TRBJ2-7; TRBD1 matches at 11 bases. The clonotype originates from a woman aged 18 to 35 who had recovered from COVID-19. The CDR3 DNA reads TGTGCCAGCAGTACGGGACAGGGGGTCTACGAGCAGTACTTC. Protein sequence: CASSTGQGVYEQYF.